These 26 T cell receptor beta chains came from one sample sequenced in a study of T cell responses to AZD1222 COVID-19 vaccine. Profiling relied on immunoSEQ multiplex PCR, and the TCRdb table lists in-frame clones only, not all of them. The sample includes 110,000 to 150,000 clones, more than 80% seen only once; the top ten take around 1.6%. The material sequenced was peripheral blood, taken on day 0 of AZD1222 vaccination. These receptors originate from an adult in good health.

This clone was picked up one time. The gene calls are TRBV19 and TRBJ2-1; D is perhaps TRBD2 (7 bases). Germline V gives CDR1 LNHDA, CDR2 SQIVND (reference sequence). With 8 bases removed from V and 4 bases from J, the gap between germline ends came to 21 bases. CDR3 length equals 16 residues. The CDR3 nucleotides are TGTGCCAGTGCCGACTGGGGCAGGGGAGGGTACAATGAGCAGTTCTTC. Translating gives CASADWGRGGYNEQFF.

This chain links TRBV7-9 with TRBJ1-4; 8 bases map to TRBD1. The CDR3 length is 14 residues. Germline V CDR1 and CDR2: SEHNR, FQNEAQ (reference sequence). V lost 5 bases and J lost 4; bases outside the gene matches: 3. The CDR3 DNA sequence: TGTGCCAGCAGCCGGGACAGGATTAATGAAAAACTGTTTTTT. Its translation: CASSRDRINEKLFF.

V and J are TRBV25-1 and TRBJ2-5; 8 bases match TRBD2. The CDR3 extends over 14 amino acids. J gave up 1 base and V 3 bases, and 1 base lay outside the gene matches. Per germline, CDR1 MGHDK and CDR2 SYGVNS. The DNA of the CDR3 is TGTGCCAGCAGTGAGCGGGGGGTCCAAGAGACCCAGTACTTC. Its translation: CASSERGVQETQYF.

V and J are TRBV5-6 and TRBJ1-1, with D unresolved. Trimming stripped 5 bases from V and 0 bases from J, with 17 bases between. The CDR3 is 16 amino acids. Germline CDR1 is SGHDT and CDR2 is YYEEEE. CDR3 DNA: TGTGCCAGCAGTCGGGTGGACGGAAACATGAACACTGAAGCTTTCTTT. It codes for CASSRVDGNMNTEAFF.

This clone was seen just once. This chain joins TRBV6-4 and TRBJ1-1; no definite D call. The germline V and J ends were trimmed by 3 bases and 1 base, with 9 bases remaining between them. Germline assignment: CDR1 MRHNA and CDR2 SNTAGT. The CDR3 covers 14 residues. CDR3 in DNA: TGTGCCAGCAGTGATAGGGCGGGGAACACTGAAGCTTTCTTT. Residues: CASSDRAGNTEAFF.

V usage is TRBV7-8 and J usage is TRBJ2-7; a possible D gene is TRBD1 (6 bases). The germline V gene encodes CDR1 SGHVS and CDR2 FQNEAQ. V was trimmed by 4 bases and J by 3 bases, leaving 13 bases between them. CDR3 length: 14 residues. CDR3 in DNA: TGTGCCAGCAGCTCCCCAGGGGAACTCTACGAGCAGTACTTC. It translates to CASSSPGELYEQYF.

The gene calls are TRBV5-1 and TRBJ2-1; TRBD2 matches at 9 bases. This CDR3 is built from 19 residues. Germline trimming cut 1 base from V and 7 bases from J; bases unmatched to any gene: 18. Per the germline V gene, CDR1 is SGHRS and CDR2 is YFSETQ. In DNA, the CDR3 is TGCGCCAGCAGCTTGCGGGCGGGGGGGCAAAGAAGAGTGGGGAATGAGCAGTTCTTC. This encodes CASSLRAGGQRRVGNEQFF.

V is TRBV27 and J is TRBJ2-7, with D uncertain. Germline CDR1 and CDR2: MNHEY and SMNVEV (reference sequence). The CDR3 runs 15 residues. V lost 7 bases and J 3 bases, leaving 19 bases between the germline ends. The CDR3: CASIDTLGGYYEQYF. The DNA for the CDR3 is TGTGCCAGCATCGACACTCTCGGCGGATACTACGAGCAGTACTTC.

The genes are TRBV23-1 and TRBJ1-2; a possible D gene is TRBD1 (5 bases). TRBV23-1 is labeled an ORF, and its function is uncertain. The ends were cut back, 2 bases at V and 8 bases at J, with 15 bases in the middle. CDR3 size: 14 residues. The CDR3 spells CASSQLAGSGGYTF. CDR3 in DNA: TGCGCCAGCAGTCAACTGGCAGGGTCCGGAGGCTACACCTTC.

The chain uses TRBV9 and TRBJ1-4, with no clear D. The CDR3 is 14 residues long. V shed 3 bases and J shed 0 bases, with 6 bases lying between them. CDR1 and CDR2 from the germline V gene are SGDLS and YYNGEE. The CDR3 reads CASSEGATNEKLFF. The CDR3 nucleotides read TGTGCCAGCAGCGAGGGCGCAACTAATGAAAAACTGTTTTTT.

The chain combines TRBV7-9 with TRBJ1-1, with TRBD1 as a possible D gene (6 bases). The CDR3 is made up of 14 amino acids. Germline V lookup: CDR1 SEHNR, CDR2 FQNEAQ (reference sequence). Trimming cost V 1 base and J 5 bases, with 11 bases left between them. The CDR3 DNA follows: TGTGCCAGCAGCTTAGAGGGGGGTTGGACTGAAGCTTTCTTT. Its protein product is CASSLEGGWTEAFF.

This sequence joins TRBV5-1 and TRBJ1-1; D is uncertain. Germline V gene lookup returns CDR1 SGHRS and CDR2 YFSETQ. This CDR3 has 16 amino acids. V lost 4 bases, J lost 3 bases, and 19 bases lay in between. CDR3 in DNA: TGCGCCAGCAGCCCATTTAGAAATCGTGCGGACACTGAAGCTTTCTTT. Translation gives CASSPFRNRADTEAFF.

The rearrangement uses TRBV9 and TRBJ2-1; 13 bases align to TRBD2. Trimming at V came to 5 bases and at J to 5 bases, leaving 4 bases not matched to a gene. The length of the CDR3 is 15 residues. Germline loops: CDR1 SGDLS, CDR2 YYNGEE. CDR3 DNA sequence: TGTGCCAGCAGGCTCGGGACTAGCGGGAACAATGAGCAGTTCTTC. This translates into CASRLGTSGNNEQFF.

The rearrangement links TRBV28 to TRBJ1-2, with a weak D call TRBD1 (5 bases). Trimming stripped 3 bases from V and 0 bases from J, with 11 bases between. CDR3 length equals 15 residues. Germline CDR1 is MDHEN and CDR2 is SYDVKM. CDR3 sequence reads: CASSLRDRTNYGYTF. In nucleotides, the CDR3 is TGTGCCAGCAGTTTGCGGGACCGAACTAACTATGGCTACACCTTC.

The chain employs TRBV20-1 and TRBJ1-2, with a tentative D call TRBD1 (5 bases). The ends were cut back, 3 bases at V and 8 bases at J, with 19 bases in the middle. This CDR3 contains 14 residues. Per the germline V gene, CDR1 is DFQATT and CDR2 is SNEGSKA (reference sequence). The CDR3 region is CSASSGGTVGGYTF. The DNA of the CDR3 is TGCAGTGCTAGTAGCGGGGGAACGGTAGGAGGCTACACCTTC.

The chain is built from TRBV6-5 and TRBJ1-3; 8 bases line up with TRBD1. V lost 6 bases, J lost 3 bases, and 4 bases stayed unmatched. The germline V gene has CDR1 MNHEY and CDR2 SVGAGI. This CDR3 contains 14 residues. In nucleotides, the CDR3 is TGTGCCAGCAGCCAGGGGGCGAGTGGAAACACCATATATTTT. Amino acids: CASSQGASGNTIYF.

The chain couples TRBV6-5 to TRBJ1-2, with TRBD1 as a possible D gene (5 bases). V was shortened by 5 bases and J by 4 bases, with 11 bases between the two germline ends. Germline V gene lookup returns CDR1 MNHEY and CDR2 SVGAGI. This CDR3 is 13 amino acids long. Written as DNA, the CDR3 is TGTGCCAGCAGTCTCCAGGGTTCCTATGGCTACACCTTC. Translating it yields CASSLQGSYGYTF.

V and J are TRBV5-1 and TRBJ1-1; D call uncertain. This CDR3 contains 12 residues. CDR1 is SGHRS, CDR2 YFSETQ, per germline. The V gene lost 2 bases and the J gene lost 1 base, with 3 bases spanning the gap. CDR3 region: CASSLQNTEAFF. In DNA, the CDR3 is TGCGCCAGCAGCTTACAGAACACTGAAGCTTTCTTT.

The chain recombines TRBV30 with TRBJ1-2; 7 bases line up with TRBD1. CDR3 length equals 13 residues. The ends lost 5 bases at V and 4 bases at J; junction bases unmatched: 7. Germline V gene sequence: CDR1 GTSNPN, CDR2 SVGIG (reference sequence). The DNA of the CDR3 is TGTGCCTGGGGTCGGGACAGACCCTATGGCTACACCTTC. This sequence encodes CAWGRDRPYGYTF.

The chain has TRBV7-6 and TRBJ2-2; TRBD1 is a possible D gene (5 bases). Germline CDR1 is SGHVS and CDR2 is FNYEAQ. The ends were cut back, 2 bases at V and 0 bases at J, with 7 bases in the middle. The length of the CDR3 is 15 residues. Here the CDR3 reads CASSLIQANTGELFF. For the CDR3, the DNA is TGTGCCAGCAGCTTAATACAGGCGAACACCGGGGAGCTGTTTTTT.

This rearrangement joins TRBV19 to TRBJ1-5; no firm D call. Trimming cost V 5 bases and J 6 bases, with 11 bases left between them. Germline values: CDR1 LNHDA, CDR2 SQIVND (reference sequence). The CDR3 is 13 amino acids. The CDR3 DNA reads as TGTGCCAGTAGTGAGGGTTACAGTCAGCCCCAGCATTTT. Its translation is CASSEGYSQPQHF. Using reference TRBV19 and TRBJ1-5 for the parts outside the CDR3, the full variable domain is DGGITQSPKYLFRKEGQNVTLSCEQNLNHDAMYWYRQDPGQGLRLIYYSQIVNDFQKGDIAEGYSVSREKKESFPLTVTSAQKNPTAFYLCASSEGYSQPQHFGDGTRLSIL.

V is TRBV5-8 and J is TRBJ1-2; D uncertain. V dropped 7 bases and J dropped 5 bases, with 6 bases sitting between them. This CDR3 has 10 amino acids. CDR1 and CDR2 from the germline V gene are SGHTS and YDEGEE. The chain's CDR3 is CASSTYGYTF. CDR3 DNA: TGTGCCAGCTCCACTTATGGCTACACCTTC.

The CDR3 sequence: CASSENFEVMDFYNEQFF. As DNA, the CDR3 is TGTGCCAGCAGTGAGAATTTCGAGGTGATGGACTTTTACAATGAGCAGTTCTTC. The chain combines TRBV2 with TRBJ2-1, with D perhaps matching TRBD2 (5 bases). The CDR3 is 18 amino acids. Trimming left V 3 bases short and J 4 bases short, with 22 bases between. Germline CDR1 reads SNHLY; CDR2 reads FYNNEI.

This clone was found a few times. CDR3 amino acids: CASSSRTGTEAFF. The CDR3, as DNA: TGTGCCAGCAGCTCTCGGACAGGCACTGAAGCTTTCTTT. V usage is TRBV5-8 and J usage is TRBJ1-1, with TRBD1 identical over 7 bases. From germline, CDR1 is SGHTS and CDR2 YDEGEE. V was clipped by 3 bases and J by 4 bases; unmatched bases: 3. The CDR3 has 13 residues.

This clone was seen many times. The CDR3 spells CAWKRGTPYNEQFF. The DNA for the CDR3 is TGTGCCTGGAAGCGCGGGACACCCTACAATGAGCAGTTCTTC. This chain connects TRBV30 to TRBJ2-1; D is possibly TRBD1 or TRBD2 (6 bases each). This CDR3 has 14 amino acids. With 4 bases removed from V and 2 bases from J, the gap between germline ends came to 12 bases. Germline CDR1 is GTSNPN and CDR2 is SVGIG (reference sequence).

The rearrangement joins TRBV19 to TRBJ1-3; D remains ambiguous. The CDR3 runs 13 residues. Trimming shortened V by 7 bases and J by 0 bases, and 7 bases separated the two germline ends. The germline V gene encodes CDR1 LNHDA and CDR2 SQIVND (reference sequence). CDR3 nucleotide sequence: TGTGCCAGTACCCAGAGCTCTGGAAACACCATATATTTT. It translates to CASTQSSGNTIYF.